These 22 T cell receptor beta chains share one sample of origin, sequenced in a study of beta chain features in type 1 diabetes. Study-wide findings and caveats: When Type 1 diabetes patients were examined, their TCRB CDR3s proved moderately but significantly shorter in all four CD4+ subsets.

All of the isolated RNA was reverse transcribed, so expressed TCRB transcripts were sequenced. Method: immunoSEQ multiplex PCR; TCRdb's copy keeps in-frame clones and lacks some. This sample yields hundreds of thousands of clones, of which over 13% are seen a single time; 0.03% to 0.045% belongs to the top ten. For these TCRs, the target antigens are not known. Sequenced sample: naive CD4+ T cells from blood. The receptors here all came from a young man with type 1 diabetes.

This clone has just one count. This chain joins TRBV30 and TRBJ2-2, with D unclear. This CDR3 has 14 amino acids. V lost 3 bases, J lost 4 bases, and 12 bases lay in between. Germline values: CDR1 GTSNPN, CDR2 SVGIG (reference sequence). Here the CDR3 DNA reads TGTGCCTGGAGCGGGCGGCAGTTCACCGGGGAGCTGTTTTTT. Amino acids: CAWSGRQFTGELFF.

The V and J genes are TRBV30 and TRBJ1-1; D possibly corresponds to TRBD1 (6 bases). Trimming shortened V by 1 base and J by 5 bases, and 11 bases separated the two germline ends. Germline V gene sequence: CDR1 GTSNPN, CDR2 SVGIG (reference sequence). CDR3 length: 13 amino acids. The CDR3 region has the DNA TGTGCCTGGAGTGGGGGACAATGGACTGAAGCTTTCTTT. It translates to CAWSGGQWTEAFF.

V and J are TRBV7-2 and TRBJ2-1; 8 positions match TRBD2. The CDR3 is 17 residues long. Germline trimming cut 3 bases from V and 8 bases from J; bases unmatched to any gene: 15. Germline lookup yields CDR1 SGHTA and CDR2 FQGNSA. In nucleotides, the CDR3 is TGTGCCAGCAGCTTTTTTCAGCTAGCCGGGAGGGGCCATGAGCAGTTCTTC. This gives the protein CASSFFQLAGRGHEQFF.

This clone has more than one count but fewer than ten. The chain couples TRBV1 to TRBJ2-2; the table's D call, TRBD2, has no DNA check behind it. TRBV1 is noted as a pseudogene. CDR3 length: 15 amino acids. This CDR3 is CTSSQAQRGIGELFF. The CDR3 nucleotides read TGCACCAGCAGCCAAGCTCAGCGGGGGATCGGGGAGCTGTTTTTT.

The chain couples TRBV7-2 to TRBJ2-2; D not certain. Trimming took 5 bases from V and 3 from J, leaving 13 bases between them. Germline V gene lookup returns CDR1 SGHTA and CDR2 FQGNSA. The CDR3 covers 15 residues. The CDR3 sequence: CASSLAGPYTGELFF. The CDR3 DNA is TGTGCCAGCAGCCTGGCCGGGCCCTACACCGGGGAGCTGTTTTTT.

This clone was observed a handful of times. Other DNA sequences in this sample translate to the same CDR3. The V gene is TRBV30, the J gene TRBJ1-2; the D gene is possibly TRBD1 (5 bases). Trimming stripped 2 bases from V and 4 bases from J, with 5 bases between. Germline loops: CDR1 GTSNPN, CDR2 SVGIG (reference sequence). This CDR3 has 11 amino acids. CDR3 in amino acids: CAWSRGYGYTF. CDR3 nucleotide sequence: TGTGCCTGGAGTAGGGGCTATGGCTACACCTTC.

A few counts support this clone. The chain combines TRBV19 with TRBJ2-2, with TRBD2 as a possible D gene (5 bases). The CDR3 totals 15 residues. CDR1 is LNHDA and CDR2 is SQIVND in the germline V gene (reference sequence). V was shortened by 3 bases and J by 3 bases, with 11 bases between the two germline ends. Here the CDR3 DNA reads TGTGCCAGTAGTATCCTTACCGGGGACACCGGGGAGCTGTTTTTT. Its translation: CASSILTGDTGELFF.

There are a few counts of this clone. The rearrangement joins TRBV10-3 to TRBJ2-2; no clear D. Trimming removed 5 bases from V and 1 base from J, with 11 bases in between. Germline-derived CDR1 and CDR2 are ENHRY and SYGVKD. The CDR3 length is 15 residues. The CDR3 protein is CAISYDILNTGELFF. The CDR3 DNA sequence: TGTGCCATCAGTTATGATATCTTGAACACCGGGGAGCTGTTTTTT.

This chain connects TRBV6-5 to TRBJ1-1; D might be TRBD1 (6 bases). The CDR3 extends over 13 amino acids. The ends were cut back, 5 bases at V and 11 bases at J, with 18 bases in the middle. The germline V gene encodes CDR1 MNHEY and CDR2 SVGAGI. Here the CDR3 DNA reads TGTGCCAGCAGTGAATTTACAGGGTTAGGCGCTTTCTTT. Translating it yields CASSEFTGLGAFF.

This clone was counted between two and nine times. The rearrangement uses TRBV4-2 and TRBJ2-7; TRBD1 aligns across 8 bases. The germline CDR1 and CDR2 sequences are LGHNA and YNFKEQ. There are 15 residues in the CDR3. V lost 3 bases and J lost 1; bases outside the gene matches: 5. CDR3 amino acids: CASSHHGQGSYEQYF. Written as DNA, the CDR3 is TGTGCCAGCAGCCACCACGGACAGGGTTCCTACGAGCAGTACTTC.

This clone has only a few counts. The CDR3 nucleotides read TGTGCCTGGTCCCCGGGGATTATCTACGAGCAGTACTTC. This gives the protein CAWSPGIIYEQYF. The chain combines TRBV30 with TRBJ2-7, with D perhaps matching TRBD2 (5 bases). The germline V and J ends were trimmed by 5 bases and 3 bases, with 14 bases remaining between them. Germline CDR1 reads GTSNPN; CDR2 reads SVGIG (reference sequence). The CDR3 covers 13 residues.

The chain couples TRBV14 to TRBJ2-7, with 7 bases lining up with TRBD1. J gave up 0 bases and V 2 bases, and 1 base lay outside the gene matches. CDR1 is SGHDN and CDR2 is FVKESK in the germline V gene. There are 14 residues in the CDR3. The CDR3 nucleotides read TGTGCCAGCAGCCAATGGACAGGCTCCTACGAGCAGTACTTC. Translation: CASSQWTGSYEQYF.

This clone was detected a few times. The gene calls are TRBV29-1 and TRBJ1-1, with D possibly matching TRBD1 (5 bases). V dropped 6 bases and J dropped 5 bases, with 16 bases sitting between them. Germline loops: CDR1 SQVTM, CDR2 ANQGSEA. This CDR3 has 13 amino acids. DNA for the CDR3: TGCAGCGTGGGGAGGCAGGGAGGGACTGAAGCTTTCTTT. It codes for CSVGRQGGTEAFF.

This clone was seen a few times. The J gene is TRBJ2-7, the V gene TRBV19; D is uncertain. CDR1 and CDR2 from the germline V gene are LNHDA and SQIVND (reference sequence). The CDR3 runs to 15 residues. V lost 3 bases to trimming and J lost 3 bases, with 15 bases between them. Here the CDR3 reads CASSMQPGRHYEQYF. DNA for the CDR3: TGTGCCAGTAGTATGCAACCGGGCAGGCACTACGAGCAGTACTTC.

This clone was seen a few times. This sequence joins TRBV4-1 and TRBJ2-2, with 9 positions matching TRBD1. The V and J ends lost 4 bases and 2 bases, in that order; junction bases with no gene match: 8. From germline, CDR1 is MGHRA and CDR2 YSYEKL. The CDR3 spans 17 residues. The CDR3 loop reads CASSPLGTGHNTGELFF. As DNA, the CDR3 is TGCGCCAGCAGCCCCCTCGGGACAGGGCATAACACCGGGGAGCTGTTTTTT.

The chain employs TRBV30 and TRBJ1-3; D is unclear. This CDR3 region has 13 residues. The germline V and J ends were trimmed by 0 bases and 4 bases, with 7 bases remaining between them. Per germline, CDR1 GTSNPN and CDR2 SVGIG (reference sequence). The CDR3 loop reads CAWSVLLGNTIYF. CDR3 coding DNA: TGTGCCTGGAGTGTACTCCTGGGAAACACCATATATTTT.

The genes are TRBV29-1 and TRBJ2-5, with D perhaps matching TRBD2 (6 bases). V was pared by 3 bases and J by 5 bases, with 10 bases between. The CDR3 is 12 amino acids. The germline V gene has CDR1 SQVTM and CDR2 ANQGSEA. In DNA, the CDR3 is TGCAGCGTTGAGGGAGGCTCGGAGACCCAGTACTTC. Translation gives CSVEGGSETQYF.

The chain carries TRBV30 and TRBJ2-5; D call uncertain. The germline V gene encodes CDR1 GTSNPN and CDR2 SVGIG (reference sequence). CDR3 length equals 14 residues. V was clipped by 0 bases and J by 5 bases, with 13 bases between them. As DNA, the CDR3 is TGTGCCTGGAGTGTACTGGCGGTACGGGAGACCCAGTACTTC. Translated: CAWSVLAVRETQYF.

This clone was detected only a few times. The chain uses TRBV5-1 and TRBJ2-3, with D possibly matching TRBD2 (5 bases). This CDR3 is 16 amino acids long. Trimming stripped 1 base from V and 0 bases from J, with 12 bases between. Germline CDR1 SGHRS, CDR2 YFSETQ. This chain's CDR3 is CASSLIGSASTDTQYF. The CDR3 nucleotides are TGCGCCAGCAGCTTGATAGGGAGTGCTAGCACAGATACGCAGTATTTT.

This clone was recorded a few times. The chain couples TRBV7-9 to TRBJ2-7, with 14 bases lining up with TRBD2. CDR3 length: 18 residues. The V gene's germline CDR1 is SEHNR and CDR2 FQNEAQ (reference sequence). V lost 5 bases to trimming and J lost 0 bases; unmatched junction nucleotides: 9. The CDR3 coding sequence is TGTGCCAGCAGCCCGGGACTAGCGGGAGTGTATCTCTCCTACGAGCAGTACTTC. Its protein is CASSPGLAGVYLSYEQYF.

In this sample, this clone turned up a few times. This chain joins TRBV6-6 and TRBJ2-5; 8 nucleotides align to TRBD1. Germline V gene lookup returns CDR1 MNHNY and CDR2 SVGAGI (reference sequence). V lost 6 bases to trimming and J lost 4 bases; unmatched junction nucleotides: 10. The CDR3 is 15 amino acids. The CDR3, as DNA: TGTGCCAGCAGCCAGACAGGGGAAAGGGGAGAGACCCAGTACTTC. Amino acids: CASSQTGERGETQYF.

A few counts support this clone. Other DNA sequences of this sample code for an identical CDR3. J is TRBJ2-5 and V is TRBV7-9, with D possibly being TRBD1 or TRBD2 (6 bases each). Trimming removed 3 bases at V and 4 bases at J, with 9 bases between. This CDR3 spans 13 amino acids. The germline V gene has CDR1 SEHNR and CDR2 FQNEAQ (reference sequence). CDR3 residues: CASSLGGRETQYF. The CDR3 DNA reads TGTGCCAGCAGCTTGGGGGGCAGAGAGACCCAGTACTTC.